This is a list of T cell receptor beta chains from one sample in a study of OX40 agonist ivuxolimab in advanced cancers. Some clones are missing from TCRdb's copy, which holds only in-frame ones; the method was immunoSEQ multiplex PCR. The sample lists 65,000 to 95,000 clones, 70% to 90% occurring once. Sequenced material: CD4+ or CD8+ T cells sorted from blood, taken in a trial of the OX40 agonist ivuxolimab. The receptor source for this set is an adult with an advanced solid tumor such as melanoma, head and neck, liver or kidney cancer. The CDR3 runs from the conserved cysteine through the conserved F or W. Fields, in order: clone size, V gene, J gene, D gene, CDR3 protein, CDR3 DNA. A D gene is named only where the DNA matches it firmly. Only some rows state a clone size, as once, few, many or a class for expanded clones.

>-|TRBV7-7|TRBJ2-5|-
CASSSDSPETQYF
TGTGCCAGCAGCTCGGACAGCCCAGAGACCCAGTACTTC
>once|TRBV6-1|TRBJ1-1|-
CASSGVAPNTEAFF
TGTGCCAGCAGTGGGGTGGCTCCGAACACTGAAGCTTTCTTT
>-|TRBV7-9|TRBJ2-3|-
CASRYSRGTDTQYF
TGTGCCAGCAGGTATAGCAGGGGCACAGATACGCAGTATTTT
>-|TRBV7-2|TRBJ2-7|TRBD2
CASRRLAGAYEQYF
TGTGCCAGCAGGCGACTAGCGGGGGCCTACGAGCAGTACTTC
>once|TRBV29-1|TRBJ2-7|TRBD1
CSVLRGTGGTYEQYF
TGCAGCGTCCTTAGAGGGACAGGAGGAACCTACGAGCAGTACTTC
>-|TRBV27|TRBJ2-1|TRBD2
CASSPSGTSEFF
TGTGCCAGCAGTCCGTCCGGGACTAGCGAGTTCTTC
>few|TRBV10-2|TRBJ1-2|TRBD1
CASSRTGENYGYTF
TGCGCCAGCTCCCGGACAGGGGAGAACTATGGCTACACCTTC
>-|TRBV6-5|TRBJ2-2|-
CASSFKGVSGELFF
TGTGCCAGCAGTTTTAAAGGGGTTTCCGGGGAGCTGTTTTTT
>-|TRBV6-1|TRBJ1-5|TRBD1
CASTRTGTSNQPQHF
TGTGCCAGCACCAGGACAGGTACCAGCAATCAGCCCCAGCATTTT
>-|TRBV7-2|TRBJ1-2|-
CASSLESPRAWGYTF
TGTGCCAGCAGCTTAGAGTCCCCGAGGGCGTGGGGCTACACCTTC
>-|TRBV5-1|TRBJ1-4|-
CASSFRLTGATTTNEKLFF
TGCGCCAGCAGCTTTCGCCTGACAGGAGCTACGACAACTAATGAAAAACTGTTTTTT